Included here is one T cell receptor (beta chain) sequence, with context. As handled by the study authors: For nucleated cells, counts were estimated from reference gene primer amplification. The protocol was immunoSEQ multiplex PCR, while the TCRdb copy is restricted to in-frame clones and leaves out a portion. Clone size and V and J calls were adopted from that table, with D and trimming inferred from the DNA. The data show about 120,000 clones, over 60% seen once. Germline V gene lookup returns CDR1 MNHEY and CDR2 SVGAGI. The CDR3 totals 15 residues. V was clipped by 0 bases and J by 5 bases; unmatched bases: 6. This entry is derived from a study of blood T cell repertoires in COVID-19.

This clonotype originated in a woman aged 70-85 years with acute or convalescent COVID-19. This chain uses TRBV6-5 with TRBJ2-7; 8 bases align to TRBD1. The sequencing sample was made of peripheral blood. The CDR3 coding sequence is TGTGCCAGCAGTTACTCTTGGACAGGGAGGAACGAGCAGTACTTC. This gives the protein CASSYSWTGRNEQYF.